This passage covers 25 T cell receptor beta chains from one sample sequenced in a study of T cells in Graves' hyperthyroidism and ophthalmopathy. The investigators amplified TCR beta CDR3 regions from RNA transcripts. A first-round RT-PCR of the TCR CDR3 used the HTBI primer set. TCRdb used MiXCR to reprocess the multiplex PCR reads, holding one entry per CDR3 protein. This sample carries about 420,000 distinct CDR3 sequences, roughly an eighth of them seen once, and the ten largest clones take around 5.3%. The sequenced sample consisted of blood. The source of these receptors is a woman under 30 with Graves' hyperthyroidism.

This sequence joins TRBV7-9 and TRBJ2-3, with TRBD2 identical over 8 bases. V was pared by 2 bases and J by 5 bases, with 9 bases of the junction left unmatched. The CDR3 length is 16 residues. Germline CDR1 SEHNR, CDR2 FQNEAQ (reference sequence). For the CDR3, the DNA is TGTGCCAGCAGCTTAATACCCGGGACTAGTAAAGATACGCAGTATTTT. Amino acids: CASSLIPGTSKDTQYF.

At least ten counts were recorded for this clonotype. This chain joins TRBV20-1 and TRBJ2-5, with D possibly TRBD2 on 5 matching bases. Germline lookup yields CDR1 DFQATT and CDR2 SNEGSKA (reference sequence). The ends were cut back, 5 bases at V and 5 bases at J, with 12 bases in the middle. The CDR3 has 12 amino acids. The CDR3 region is CSAAGHRETQYF. CDR3 sequence (DNA): TGCAGTGCTGCGGGCCATAGGGAGACCCAGTACTTC.

This clonotype was recorded many times. The chain combines TRBV27 with TRBJ2-3; D perhaps matches TRBD2 (6 bases). V was trimmed by 3 bases and J by 5 bases, leaving 15 bases between them. This CDR3 is built from 15 residues. From germline, CDR1 is MNHEY and CDR2 SMNVEV (reference sequence). CDR3 loop: CASSFNSPGVDTQYF. CDR3 nucleotide sequence: TGTGCCAGCAGTTTCAATTCCCCGGGGGTAGATACGCAGTATTTT.

This clonotype was seen many times. The rearrangement links TRBV12-3 or TRBV12-4 to TRBJ2-1; D gene uncertain. The V end lost 4 bases, the J end lost 8 bases, and 9 bases lay between the germline ends. CDR3 size: 12 residues. Here the CDR3 reads CASSSRDYEQFF. The CDR3 region has the DNA TGTGCCAGCAGTTCGCGAGACTATGAGCAGTTCTTC.

In this sample, this clonotype turned up many times. The chain uses TRBV11-2 and TRBJ1-2; D is perhaps TRBD1 (6 bases). The V gene's germline CDR1 is SGHAT and CDR2 FQNNGV. With 0 bases removed from V and 8 bases from J, the gap between germline ends came to 19 bases. The CDR3 covers 16 residues. The CDR3 sequence: CASSLDVTGMHGGYTF. The CDR3 nucleotides are TGTGCCAGCAGCTTAGATGTTACAGGGATGCACGGAGGCTACACCTTC.

This clonotype came up many times. This chain joins TRBV2 and TRBJ2-7, with 11 bases lining up with TRBD2. CDR3 length equals 15 residues. CDR1 and CDR2 (germline): SNHLY, FYNNEI. The trim removed 4 bases at V and 2 bases at J, leaving 4 bases unmatched. Here the CDR3 DNA reads TGTGCCAGCAGTGGGAGTAGCGGGAGGGCCTACGAGCAGTACTTC. This gives the protein CASSGSSGRAYEQYF.

This clonotype was counted many times. This sequence joins TRBV9 and TRBJ2-3; D possibly corresponds to TRBD2 (6 bases). Germline CDR1 is SGDLS and CDR2 is YYNGEE. The CDR3 is 14 residues long. Trimming stripped 2 bases from V and 6 bases from J, with 13 bases between. CDR3 DNA sequence: TGTGCCAGCAGCGTGCAACTAGCTCGCGATACGCAGTATTTT. Protein sequence: CASSVQLARDTQYF. Full variable domain (outside the CDR3, taken from reference TRBV9 and TRBJ2-3): DSGVTQTPKHLITATGQRVTLRCSPRSGDLSVYWYQQSLDQGLQFLIQYYNGEERAKGNILERFSAQQFPDLHSELNLSSLELGDSALYFCASSVQLARDTQYFGPGTRLTVL.

This clonotype showed up just a few times. The V call is TRBV9, the J call TRBJ2-7, with 13 bases lining up with TRBD2. Germline values: CDR1 SGDLS, CDR2 YYNGEE. The length of the CDR3 is 15 residues. Trimming removed 4 bases from V and 6 bases from J; junction bases left unmatched: 7. The CDR3 sequence is CASSIGLAGEIEQYF. The CDR3 region has the DNA TGTGCCAGCAGCATCGGACTAGCGGGAGAGATCGAGCAGTACTTC.

The J gene is TRBJ2-1, the V gene TRBV3-1, with 9 bases lining up with TRBD2. The CDR3 covers 14 residues. Germline V CDR1 and CDR2: LGHDT, YNNKEL (reference sequence). Trimming at V came to 8 bases and at J to 7 bases, leaving 9 bases not matched to a gene. The CDR3 region has the DNA TGTGCCAGCCTACATAGCGGGAGTCCGAATGAGCAGTTCTTC. Translating gives CASLHSGSPNEQFF.

This clonotype has ten or more counts. The chain links TRBV20-1 to TRBJ2-7, with D uncertain. Germline lookup yields CDR1 DFQATT and CDR2 SNEGSKA (reference sequence). The CDR3 runs 15 residues. Trimming removed 6 bases at V and 5 bases at J, with 23 bases between. In nucleotides, the CDR3 is TGCAGTGCCCCCAGCTCCGGTCCTACGGCCGACGAGCAGTACTTC. It translates to CSAPSSGPTADEQYF.

About this clonotype itself: A read error may be the cause here, since a much bigger clone is one base away. The V and J genes are TRBV18 and TRBJ1-4; a possible D gene is TRBD1 (6 bases). Germline V gives CDR1 KGHSH, CDR2 LQKENI. This CDR3 has 14 amino acids. The CDR3 here is CASLPPGAREKLFF. The CDR3 bases are TGTGCCAGCTTACCACCGGGGGCGCGTGAAAAACTGTTTTTT.

There are many counts of this clonotype. The rearrangement links TRBV12-3 or TRBV12-4 to TRBJ2-7; 9 bases match TRBD1. This CDR3 is built from 13 residues. J was trimmed by 2 bases and V by 7 bases; bases with no gene match: 3. The CDR3 region is CASKGQGPYEQYF. DNA for the CDR3: TGTGCCAGCAAGGGACAGGGTCCCTACGAGCAGTACTTC.

This clonotype was picked up a small number of times. The chain recombines TRBV3-1 with TRBJ2-1, with D unresolved. CDR1 is LGHDT, CDR2 YNNKEL, per germline (reference sequence). Trimming removed 4 bases from V and 2 bases from J, with 9 bases in between. CDR3 length equals 14 residues. The CDR3 DNA reads TGTGCCAGCAGCCCCCCTGACCCCTACAATGAGCAGTTCTTC. Its protein product is CASSPPDPYNEQFF.

A remark on this clonotype: A much more abundant neighbour one base away suggests this may be a read error. The conserved phenylalanine or tryptophan is not found at the CDR3 terminus, so this likely reflects a read error. V usage is TRBV12-3 or TRBV12-4 and J usage is TRBJ1-2, with D maybe TRBD1 (6 bases). With 1 base removed from V and 7 bases from J, the gap between germline ends came to 10 bases. The CDR3 is 13 residues long. The CDR3 loop reads CASSLDRVAGYTL. DNA for the CDR3: TGTGCCAGCAGTTTAGACAGGGTTGCTGGCTACACCCTC.

This clonotype has more than one count but fewer than ten. A much larger clone differs by one base, so this may be a read error. The CDR3 does not close with the conserved phenylalanine or tryptophan, likely indicating a read error. In DNA, the CDR3 is TGTGCCAGCAGTTATTTAGCGATTACCTACAATGAGCAGTTCTCC. As protein: CASSYLAITYNEQFS. This rearrangement joins TRBV6-2 or TRBV6-3 to TRBJ2-1; D might be TRBD2 (5 bases). This CDR3 is built from 15 residues. Germline CDR1 reads MNHEY; CDR2 reads SVGEGT. Between the trimmed V and J ends, which lost 3 bases and 2 bases, there was a span of 11 bases.

The chain couples TRBV29-1 to TRBJ2-7; perhaps TRBD2 as D (6 bases). CDR3 length: 14 residues. Germline CDR1 is SQVTM and CDR2 is ANQGSEA. V was cut by 4 bases and J by 5 bases, with 18 bases left in between. The CDR3 loop is CSVVLGGVEHEQYF. The CDR3 nucleotides are TGCAGCGTTGTGCTGGGGGGAGTTGAGCACGAGCAGTACTTC.

This clonotype was recorded many times. The CDR3 nucleotides are TGTGCCAGCAGCAAACGACTAGCGGGAGAGGTCAATGAGCAGTTCTTC. Protein product: CASSKRLAGEVNEQFF. The rearrangement links TRBV7-9 to TRBJ2-1; 12 positions agree with TRBD2. The CDR3 is 16 residues long. V shed 5 bases and J 6 bases; nucleotides not matched to a gene: 8. Germline assignment: CDR1 SEHNR and CDR2 FQNEAQ (reference sequence).

This sequence joins TRBV15 and TRBJ1-1, with D uncertain. The V gene's germline CDR1 is LNHNV and CDR2 YYDKDF (reference sequence). Trimming shortened V by 3 bases and J by 4 bases, and 9 bases separated the two germline ends. CDR3 length: 13 residues. The CDR3 nucleotides are TGTGCCACCAGCAGGACGGCAAGCACTGAAGCTTTCTTT. It codes for CATSRTASTEAFF.

This clonotype has a count of ten or more. This chain joins TRBV12-3 or TRBV12-4 and TRBJ2-7; the match to TRBD2 covers 9 bases. After removal of 0 bases from V and 4 bases from J, the junction contained 1 base not matched to a gene. The CDR3 length is 14 residues. The CDR3 here is CASSLASGSYEQYF. The CDR3 bases are TGTGCCAGCAGTTTAGCTAGCGGGAGTTACGAGCAGTACTTC.

This clonotype was detected ten times or more. V usage is TRBV30 and J usage is TRBJ2-4; 8 bases line up with TRBD1. Germline V gene sequence: CDR1 GTSNPN, CDR2 SVGIG (reference sequence). The CDR3 has 16 residues. J gave up 12 bases and V 4 bases, and 20 bases lay outside the gene matches. The CDR3 sequence is CAWTRPSPGQERPQYF. In DNA, the CDR3 is TGTGCCTGGACCCGTCCCTCTCCGGGACAGGAACGACCTCAGTACTTC.

The chain uses TRBV7-2 and TRBJ1-6; 10 bases are shared with TRBD1. The V gene's germline CDR1 is SGHTA and CDR2 FQGNSA. Trimming cost V 4 bases and J 7 bases; bases outside gene matches: 7. CDR3 size: 16 residues. The CDR3 spells CASSSKGQGENSPLHF. DNA of the CDR3: TGTGCCAGCAGCTCGAAAGGACAGGGGGAAAATTCACCCCTCCACTTT.

This clonotype has at least ten counts. The chain uses TRBV20-1 and TRBJ2-7; possibly TRBD1 for D (5 bases). CDR3 length equals 12 residues. Trimming stripped 3 bases from V and 4 bases from J, with 10 bases between. Germline V gene data show CDR1 as DFQATT and CDR2 as SNEGSKA (reference sequence). CDR3 loop: CSARQDTYEQYF. The CDR3 DNA follows: TGCAGTGCTAGGCAGGACACGTACGAGCAGTACTTC.

This clonotype was picked up many times. V usage is TRBV30 and J usage is TRBJ2-5; D is perhaps TRBD2 (6 bases). The ends were cut back, 2 bases at V and 5 bases at J, with 21 bases in the middle. CDR3 length: 16 residues. The germline gives CDR1 GTSNPN, CDR2 SVGIG (reference sequence). CDR3 nucleotides: TGTGCCTGGAGTCTGATAAGCGGCCTTGCGGGGGAGACCCAGTACTTC. Its translation is CAWSLISGLAGETQYF.

This clonotype was seen repeatedly, ten times or more. This CDR3 is CASSRGTARLHF. As DNA, the CDR3 is TGTGCCAGCAGCCGAGGGACCGCTCGGCTCCACTTT. The chain carries TRBV12-3 or TRBV12-4 and TRBJ1-6, with D possibly TRBD1 on 5 matching bases. The V end lost 6 bases, the J end lost 16 bases, and 16 bases lay between the germline ends. This CDR3 has 12 amino acids.

This clonotype occurred many times. The rearrangement uses TRBV6-1 and TRBJ2-2, with 8 bases that match TRBD2. Germline values: CDR1 MNHNS, CDR2 SASEGT. V dropped 7 bases and J dropped 4; count of bases not matched to a gene: 14. The CDR3 length is 17 residues. CDR3 DNA sequence: TGTGCCAGCACCCGTACGGGGGGGCCCCTGAGCACCGGGGAGCTGTTTTTT. This sequence encodes CASTRTGGPLSTGELFF.